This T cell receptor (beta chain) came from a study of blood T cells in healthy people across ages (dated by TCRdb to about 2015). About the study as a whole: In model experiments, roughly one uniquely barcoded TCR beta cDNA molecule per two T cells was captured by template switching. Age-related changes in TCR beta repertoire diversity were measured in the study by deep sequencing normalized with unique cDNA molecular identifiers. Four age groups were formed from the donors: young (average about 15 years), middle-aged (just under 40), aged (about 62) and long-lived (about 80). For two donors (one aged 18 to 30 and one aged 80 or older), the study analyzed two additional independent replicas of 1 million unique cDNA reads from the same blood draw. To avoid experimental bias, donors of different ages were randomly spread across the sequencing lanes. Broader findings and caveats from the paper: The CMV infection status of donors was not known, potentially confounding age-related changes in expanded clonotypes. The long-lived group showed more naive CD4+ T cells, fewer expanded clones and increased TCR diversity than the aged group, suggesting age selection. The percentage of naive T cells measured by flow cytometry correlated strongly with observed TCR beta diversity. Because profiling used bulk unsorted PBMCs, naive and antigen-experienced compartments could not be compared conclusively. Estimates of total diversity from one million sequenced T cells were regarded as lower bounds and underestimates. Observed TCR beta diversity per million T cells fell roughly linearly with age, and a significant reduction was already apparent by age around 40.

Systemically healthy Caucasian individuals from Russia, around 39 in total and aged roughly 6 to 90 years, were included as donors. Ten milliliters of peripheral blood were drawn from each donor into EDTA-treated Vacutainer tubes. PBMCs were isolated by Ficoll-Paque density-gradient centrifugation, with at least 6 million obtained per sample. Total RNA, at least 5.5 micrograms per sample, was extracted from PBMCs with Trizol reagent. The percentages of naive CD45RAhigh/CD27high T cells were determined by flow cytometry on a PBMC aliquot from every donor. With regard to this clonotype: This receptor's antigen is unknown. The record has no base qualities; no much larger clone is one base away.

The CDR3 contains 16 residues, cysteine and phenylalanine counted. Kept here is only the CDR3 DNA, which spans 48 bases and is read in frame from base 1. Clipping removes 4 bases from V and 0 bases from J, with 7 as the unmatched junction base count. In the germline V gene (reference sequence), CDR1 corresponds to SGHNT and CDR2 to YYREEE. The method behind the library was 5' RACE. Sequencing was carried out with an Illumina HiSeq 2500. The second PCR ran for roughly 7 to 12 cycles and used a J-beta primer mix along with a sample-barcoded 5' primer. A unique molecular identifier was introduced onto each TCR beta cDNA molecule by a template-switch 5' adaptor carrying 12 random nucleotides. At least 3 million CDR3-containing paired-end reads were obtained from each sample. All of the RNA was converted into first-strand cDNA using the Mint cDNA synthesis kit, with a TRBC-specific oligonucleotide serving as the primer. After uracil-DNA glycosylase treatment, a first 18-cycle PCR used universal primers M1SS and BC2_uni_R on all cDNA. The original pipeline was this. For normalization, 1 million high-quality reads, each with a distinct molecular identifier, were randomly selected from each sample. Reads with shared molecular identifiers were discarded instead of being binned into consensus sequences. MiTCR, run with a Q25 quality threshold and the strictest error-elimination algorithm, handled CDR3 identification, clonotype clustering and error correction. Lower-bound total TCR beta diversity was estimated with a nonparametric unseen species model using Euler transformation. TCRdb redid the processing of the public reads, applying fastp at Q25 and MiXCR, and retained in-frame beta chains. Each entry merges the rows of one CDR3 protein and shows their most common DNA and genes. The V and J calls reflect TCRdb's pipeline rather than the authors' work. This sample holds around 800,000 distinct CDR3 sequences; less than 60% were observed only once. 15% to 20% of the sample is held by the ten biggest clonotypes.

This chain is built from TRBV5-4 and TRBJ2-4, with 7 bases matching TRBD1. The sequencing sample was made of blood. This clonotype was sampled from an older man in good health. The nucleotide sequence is TGTGCCAGCAGCACCTGGGGACAGCTAGCCAAAAACATTCAGTACTTC. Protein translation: CASSTWGQLAKNIQYF.